Listed here are 20 T cell receptor beta chains from one sample, sequenced in a study of ipilimumab plus nivolumab after autologous stem cell transplantation (dated by TCRdb to 2020 to 2022). Receptor libraries were prepared by the immunoSEQ multiplex PCR assay. TCRdb stores this immuneACCESS table with in-frame sequences only. Part of the clones is absent; in the studies checked, under half of the shortfall reflects unresolved V genes, and no reason is known for the rest. In this sample the table shows about 18,000 clones, about 77% of which occur a single time. The ten most abundant clones make up more than 8.5% of the sample. The sample in question was PBMCs, obtained in a trial of ipilimumab plus nivolumab as post-transplant consolidation. Receptors were obtained from a male donor with diffuse large B-cell lymphoma.

The gene calls are TRBV27 and TRBJ1-1; D is perhaps TRBD1 (6 bases). Germline V gene lookup returns CDR1 MNHEY and CDR2 SMNVEV (reference sequence). Trimming left V 5 bases short and J 0 bases short, with 13 bases between. The CDR3 runs to 15 residues. CDR3 protein: CASSLMTGLNTEAFF. CDR3 sequence (DNA): TGTGCCAGCAGTCTCATGACAGGCTTGAACACTGAAGCTTTCTTT.

The gene calls are TRBV6-1 and TRBJ1-1; no definite D call. Germline assignment: CDR1 MNHNS and CDR2 SASEGT. The CDR3 totals 13 residues. Trimming left V 5 bases short and J 5 bases short, with 12 bases between. This CDR3 is CASSWISRTEAFF. The DNA for the CDR3 is TGTGCCAGCAGTTGGATCTCCCGGACTGAAGCTTTCTTT.

The gene calls are TRBV27 and TRBJ2-7; D is unresolved. Germline CDR1 is MNHEY and CDR2 is SMNVEV (reference sequence). With 0 bases removed from V and 0 bases from J, the gap between germline ends came to 9 bases. The CDR3 sequence is 15 residues long. The CDR3 sequence is CASSLSASSSYEQYF. CDR3 DNA sequence: TGTGCCAGCAGTTTATCCGCCAGTTCCTCCTACGAGCAGTACTTC.

Comment on this clone: A read error may account for a junction end that differs from germline. CDR3 nucleotide sequence: TGCGCCAGCAGCCAGTACTTTGGCGACTATAGCAATCAGCCCCAGCATTTT. Its protein product is CASSQYFGDYSNQPQHF. The V gene is TRBV5-4, the J gene TRBJ1-5; D call uncertain. Germline CDR1 SGHNT, CDR2 YYREEE (reference sequence). This CDR3 is 17 amino acids long.

In this sample, this clone turned up a few times. This chain joins TRBV4-1 and TRBJ1-5; 9 nucleotides align to TRBD1. Unmatched junction bases numbered 5, after V lost 1 base and J lost 4 bases. This CDR3 spans 16 amino acids. Germline CDR1 reads MGHRA; CDR2 reads YSYEKL. CDR3 nucleotide sequence: TGCGCCAGCAGCCAAGCGGGACAGGGCCTAAATCAGCCCCAGCATTTT. Its protein product is CASSQAGQGLNQPQHF.

V gene TRBV6-6 combines with J gene TRBJ2-7; unclear D gene. The CDR3 has 16 residues. The V gene's germline CDR1 is MNHNY and CDR2 SVGAGI (reference sequence). V gave up 6 bases and J gave up 3 bases, with 21 bases separating them. The CDR3, as DNA: TGTGCCAGCAGGTCCGCAGTAGGTCCCCCTCACTACGAGCAGTACTTC. It specifies CASRSAVGPPHYEQYF.

The rearrangement links TRBV5-1 to TRBJ1-6, with TRBD1 matching 7 bases. The CDR3 length is 18 residues. The V segment lost 0 bases and the J segment 2 bases; nucleotides outside the gene matches: 8. CDR1 and CDR2 from the germline V gene are SGHRS and YFSETQ. CDR3 nucleotides: TGCGCCAGCAGCTTGGCCGCGCAGGGGGGAACCTATAATTCACCCCTCCACTTT. It yields the protein CASSLAAQGGTYNSPLHF.

As regards this clone: A junction boundary mismatches the germline segment, possibly from a read error. The rearrangement uses TRBV2 and TRBJ2-7; D might be TRBD1 (8 bases). The germline gives CDR1 SNHLY, CDR2 FYNNEI. The CDR3 has 11 amino acids. As DNA, the CDR3 is TGTGCCAGCAGGCTACAGGGGGGGAAAAACTTC. Protein: CASRLQGGKNF.

The chain recombines TRBV5-4 with TRBJ1-1; D uncertain. The CDR3 totals 12 residues. Germline V gives CDR1 SGHNT, CDR2 YYREEE (reference sequence). Trimming stripped 4 bases from V and 5 bases from J, with 9 bases between. CDR3 sequence reads: CASSAYGTEAFF. The CDR3 coding sequence is TGTGCCAGCAGCGCTTATGGGACTGAAGCTTTCTTT.

This clone was seen a few times. CDR3 nucleotide sequence: TGTGCCAGCACCACATCCTCCTACGAGCAGTACTTC. This sequence encodes CASTTSSYEQYF. J is TRBJ2-7 and V is TRBV5-5; the D is unclear. Germline CDR1 and CDR2: SGHKS and YYEKEE (reference sequence). The CDR3 is made up of 12 amino acids. Deletions cut 6 bases from V and 0 bases from J, with 7 bases between.

The chain combines TRBV19 with TRBJ1-6; TRBD1 might be the D (6 bases). Germline loops: CDR1 LNHDA, CDR2 SQIVND (reference sequence). This CDR3 is built from 13 residues. V dropped 4 bases and J dropped 5 bases, with 6 bases sitting between them. CDR3 residues: CASSTGDNSPLHF. The CDR3 DNA is TGTGCCAGTAGTACAGGGGATAATTCACCCCTCCACTTT.

The chain combines TRBV6-1 with TRBJ2-1; D perhaps matches TRBD2 (6 bases). CDR3 length equals 13 residues. V was pared by 5 bases and J by 8 bases, with 13 bases between. Germline V gene lookup returns CDR1 MNHNS and CDR2 SASEGT. CDR3 bases: TGTGCCAGCAGTCTGGTTCGCGGGGATGAGCAGTTCTTC. This codes for CASSLVRGDEQFF.

The CDR3 bases are TGTGCCAGCAGCCTTCCTAATCAGCCCCAGCATTTT. Its protein product is CASSLPNQPQHF. The chain is built from TRBV6-6 and TRBJ1-5; D remains unclear. The CDR3 has 12 amino acids. Germline V gives CDR1 MNHNY, CDR2 SVGAGI (reference sequence). Trimming shortened V by 6 bases and J by 4 bases, and 7 bases separated the two germline ends.

The sample holds one count of this clone. The chain uses TRBV15 and TRBJ1-5; TRBD1 might be the D (5 bases). Trimming removed 0 bases from V and 8 bases from J, with 14 bases in between. The germline gives CDR1 LNHNV, CDR2 YYDKDF (reference sequence). This CDR3 region has 15 residues. The CDR3 protein is CATSREWGGREPQHF. In nucleotides, the CDR3 is TGTGCCACCAGCAGAGAATGGGGGGGGAGGGAGCCCCAGCATTTT.

This clone was counted a few times. The CDR3 is CASSLYRQDTEAFF. As DNA, the CDR3 is TGCGCCAGCAGCCTATACAGACAGGACACTGAAGCTTTCTTT. V is TRBV4-3 and J is TRBJ1-1; the D gene is possibly TRBD1 (6 bases). Deletions cut 4 bases from V and 3 bases from J, with 12 bases between. The CDR3 has 14 amino acids. The V gene's germline CDR1 is LGHNA and CDR2 YSLEER.

The chain is built from TRBV6-5 and TRBJ1-4; tentative D call: TRBD1 (6 bases). The V gene's germline CDR1 is MNHEY and CDR2 SVGAGI. The V gene lost 6 bases and the J gene lost 8 bases, with 19 bases spanning the gap. CDR3 length equals 15 residues. The CDR3 loop is CASRKADRWREKLFF. The CDR3 region has the DNA TGTGCCAGCAGGAAGGCGGACAGATGGCGGGAAAAACTGTTTTTT.

This clone showed up just once. This chain links TRBV11-2 with TRBJ2-7, with a weak D call TRBD2 (5 bases). Germline values: CDR1 SGHAT, CDR2 FQNNGV. The V end lost 1 base, the J end lost 2 bases, and 15 bases lay between the germline ends. The CDR3 runs to 16 residues. The DNA for the CDR3 is TGTGCCAGCAGCTTAGCTAAGGGTAGCGAAACCTACGAGCAGTACTTC. This sequence encodes CASSLAKGSETYEQYF.

The chain is built from TRBV5-1 and TRBJ1-4; D possibly corresponds to TRBD1 (5 bases). The CDR3 sequence is 15 residues long. Germline V gene sequence: CDR1 SGHRS, CDR2 YFSETQ. V dropped 0 bases and J dropped 7 bases, with 13 bases sitting between them. Here the CDR3 reads CASSLGRGRGEKLFF. CDR3 nucleotides: TGCGCCAGCAGCTTGGGTAGAGGAAGGGGTGAAAAACTGTTTTTT.

The chain is built from TRBV29-1 and TRBJ2-3, with D possibly being TRBD2 (6 bases). The CDR3 runs to 15 residues. Per germline, CDR1 SQVTM and CDR2 ANQGSEA. V was clipped by 4 bases and J by 2 bases, with 16 bases between them. CDR3 sequence reads: CSVVGGLGFTDTQYF. In nucleotides, the CDR3 is TGCAGCGTTGTGGGGGGTTTGGGATTCACAGATACGCAGTATTTT.

This sequence joins TRBV10-3 and TRBJ2-1, with D uncertain. V lost 3 bases and J 5 bases, leaving 2 bases between the germline ends. This CDR3 is built from 11 residues. Germline V gene data show CDR1 as ENHRY and CDR2 as SYGVKD. The CDR3 sequence: CAISDHNEQFF. CDR3 sequence (DNA): TGTGCCATCAGTGATCACAATGAGCAGTTCTTC.